This T cell receptor beta chain appears in the sequencing data of a study of T cell responses to AZD1222 COVID-19 vaccine. Whole-study results and caveats: Spike as a whole was targeted by vaccine-associated CD4 TCRs, dominant at 160-218 and 743-854. Among AZD1222 vaccinees, only 5 to 7 were seropositive at baseline.

The protocol was immunoSEQ multiplex PCR, while the TCRdb copy is restricted to in-frame clones and leaves out a portion. The sample includes about 120,000 clones, about nine tenths of them seen just once. The germline CDR1 and CDR2 sequences are SGHVS and FQNEAQ. V was clipped by 5 bases and J by 1 base; unmatched bases: 7. The CDR3 spans 15 residues. As to this clone: What it binds is not known.

This rearrangement joins TRBV7-8 to TRBJ1-1, with TRBD1 identical over 7 bases. Sequencing used peripheral blood, obtained on day 0 of MenACWY control vaccination. The receptor comes from an adult in good health. CDR3 coding DNA: TGTGCCAGCAGCCTGTTCGGGGACAGGAACACTGAAGCTTTCTTT. It encodes CASSLFGDRNTEAFF.